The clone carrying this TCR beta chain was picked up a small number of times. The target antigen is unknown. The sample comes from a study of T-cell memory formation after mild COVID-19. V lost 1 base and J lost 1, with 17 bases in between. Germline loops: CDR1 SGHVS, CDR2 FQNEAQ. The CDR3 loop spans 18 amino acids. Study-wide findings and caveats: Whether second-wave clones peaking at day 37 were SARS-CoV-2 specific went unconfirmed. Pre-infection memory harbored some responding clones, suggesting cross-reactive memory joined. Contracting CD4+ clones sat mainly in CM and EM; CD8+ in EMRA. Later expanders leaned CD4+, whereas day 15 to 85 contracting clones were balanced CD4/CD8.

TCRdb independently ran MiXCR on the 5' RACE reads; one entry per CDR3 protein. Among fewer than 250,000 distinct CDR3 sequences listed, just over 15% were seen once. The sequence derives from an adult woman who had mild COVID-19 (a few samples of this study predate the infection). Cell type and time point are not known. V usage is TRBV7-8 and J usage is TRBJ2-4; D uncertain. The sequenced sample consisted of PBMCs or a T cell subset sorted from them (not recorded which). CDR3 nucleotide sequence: TGTGCCAGCAGCTTAGTGGCTACGATCCTCGGGGCCAAAAACATTCAGTACTTC. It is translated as CASSLVATILGAKNIQYF.